A selection of T cell receptor beta chains follows, all from one sample in a study of cytomegalovirus exposure and HLA in healthy donors. Data came from immunoSEQ multiplex PCR; TCRdb stores just in-frame clones and leaves some out. The sample lists about 150,000 clones; around 60% were seen once. The sample comprised PBMCs. The receptors come from a woman aged 60-70 years in good health and CMV-seropositive. Both conserved end residues are part of each CDR3. D genes are given only for firm matches. Clone size is stated in some rows and not others, as once, few, many or a class when expanded.

size	J	D	length	V	DNA	CDR3
NA	TRBJ2-7	NA	15	TRBV27	TGTGCCAGCAGCCCATCAGGGGGGCTATCCTACGAGCAGTACTTC	CASSPSGGLSYEQYF
NA	TRBJ1-1	NA	15	TRBV18	TGTGCCAGCTCACCACGTAAACACGCCAACACTGAAGCTTTCTTT	CASSPRKHANTEAFF
NA	TRBJ2-1	NA	16	TRBV5-1	TGCGCCAGCAGCTTGGAGGCGGTAGGCTCCTACAATGAGCAGTTCTTC	CASSLEAVGSYNEQFF
NA	TRBJ1-1	NA	11	TRBV19	TGTGCCAGTAGAGAGGGAGGTGAAGCTTTCTTT	CASREGGEAFF
few	TRBJ2-1	NA	11	TRBV11-3	TGTGCCAGCAGCCGACTAGGTTGGGAGTTCTTC	CASSRLGWEFF
NA	TRBJ2-7	TRBD2	15	TRBV4-1	TGCGCCAGCAGCCAATCGTGGCTAGCGGACTCCGAGCAGTACTTC	CASSQSWLADSEQYF
few	TRBJ1-2	NA	12	TRBV14	TGTGCCAGCAGCCAAGGGGGGCATGGCTACACCTTC	CASSQGGHGYTF
NA	TRBJ1-2	TRBD1	14	TRBV6-1	TGTGCCAGCAGTGACTTACAGGGGGCGTCTGGCTACACCTTC	CASSDLQGASGYTF
few	TRBJ2-2	NA	14	TRBV18	TGTGCCAGCTCACCATGGAAGGGGGCCGGGGAGCTGTTTTTT	CASSPWKGAGELFF
NA	TRBJ2-7	TRBD2	16	TRBV9	TGTGCCAGCAGCGCCTCCGGGACTAGCACGAACCACGAGCAGTACTTC	CASSASGTSTNHEQYF
few	TRBJ2-1	NA	14	TRBV5-1	TGCGCCAGCAGCTTGGCACAGGACGGCGATGAGCAGTTCTTC	CASSLAQDGDEQFF
NA	TRBJ2-7	NA	15	TRBV7-9	TGTGCCAGCAGCTTAGCGAACAGACCAATCTACGAGCAGTACTTC	CASSLANRPIYEQYF
NA	TRBJ2-1	TRBD2	14	TRBV5-4	TGTGCCAGCAGCTTGGGGCGGGAGACCAATGAGCAGTTCTTC	CASSLGRETNEQFF
NA	TRBJ2-3	TRBD2	14	TRBV7-2	TGTGCCAGCAGCTCGACTAGCGGGGCAGATACGCAGTATTTT	CASSSTSGADTQYF
NA	TRBJ2-1	TRBD2	17	TRBV27	TGTGCCAGCAGTTTATCGAGCGGGGTGATGGCCTACAATGAGCAGTTCTTC	CASSLSSGVMAYNEQFF